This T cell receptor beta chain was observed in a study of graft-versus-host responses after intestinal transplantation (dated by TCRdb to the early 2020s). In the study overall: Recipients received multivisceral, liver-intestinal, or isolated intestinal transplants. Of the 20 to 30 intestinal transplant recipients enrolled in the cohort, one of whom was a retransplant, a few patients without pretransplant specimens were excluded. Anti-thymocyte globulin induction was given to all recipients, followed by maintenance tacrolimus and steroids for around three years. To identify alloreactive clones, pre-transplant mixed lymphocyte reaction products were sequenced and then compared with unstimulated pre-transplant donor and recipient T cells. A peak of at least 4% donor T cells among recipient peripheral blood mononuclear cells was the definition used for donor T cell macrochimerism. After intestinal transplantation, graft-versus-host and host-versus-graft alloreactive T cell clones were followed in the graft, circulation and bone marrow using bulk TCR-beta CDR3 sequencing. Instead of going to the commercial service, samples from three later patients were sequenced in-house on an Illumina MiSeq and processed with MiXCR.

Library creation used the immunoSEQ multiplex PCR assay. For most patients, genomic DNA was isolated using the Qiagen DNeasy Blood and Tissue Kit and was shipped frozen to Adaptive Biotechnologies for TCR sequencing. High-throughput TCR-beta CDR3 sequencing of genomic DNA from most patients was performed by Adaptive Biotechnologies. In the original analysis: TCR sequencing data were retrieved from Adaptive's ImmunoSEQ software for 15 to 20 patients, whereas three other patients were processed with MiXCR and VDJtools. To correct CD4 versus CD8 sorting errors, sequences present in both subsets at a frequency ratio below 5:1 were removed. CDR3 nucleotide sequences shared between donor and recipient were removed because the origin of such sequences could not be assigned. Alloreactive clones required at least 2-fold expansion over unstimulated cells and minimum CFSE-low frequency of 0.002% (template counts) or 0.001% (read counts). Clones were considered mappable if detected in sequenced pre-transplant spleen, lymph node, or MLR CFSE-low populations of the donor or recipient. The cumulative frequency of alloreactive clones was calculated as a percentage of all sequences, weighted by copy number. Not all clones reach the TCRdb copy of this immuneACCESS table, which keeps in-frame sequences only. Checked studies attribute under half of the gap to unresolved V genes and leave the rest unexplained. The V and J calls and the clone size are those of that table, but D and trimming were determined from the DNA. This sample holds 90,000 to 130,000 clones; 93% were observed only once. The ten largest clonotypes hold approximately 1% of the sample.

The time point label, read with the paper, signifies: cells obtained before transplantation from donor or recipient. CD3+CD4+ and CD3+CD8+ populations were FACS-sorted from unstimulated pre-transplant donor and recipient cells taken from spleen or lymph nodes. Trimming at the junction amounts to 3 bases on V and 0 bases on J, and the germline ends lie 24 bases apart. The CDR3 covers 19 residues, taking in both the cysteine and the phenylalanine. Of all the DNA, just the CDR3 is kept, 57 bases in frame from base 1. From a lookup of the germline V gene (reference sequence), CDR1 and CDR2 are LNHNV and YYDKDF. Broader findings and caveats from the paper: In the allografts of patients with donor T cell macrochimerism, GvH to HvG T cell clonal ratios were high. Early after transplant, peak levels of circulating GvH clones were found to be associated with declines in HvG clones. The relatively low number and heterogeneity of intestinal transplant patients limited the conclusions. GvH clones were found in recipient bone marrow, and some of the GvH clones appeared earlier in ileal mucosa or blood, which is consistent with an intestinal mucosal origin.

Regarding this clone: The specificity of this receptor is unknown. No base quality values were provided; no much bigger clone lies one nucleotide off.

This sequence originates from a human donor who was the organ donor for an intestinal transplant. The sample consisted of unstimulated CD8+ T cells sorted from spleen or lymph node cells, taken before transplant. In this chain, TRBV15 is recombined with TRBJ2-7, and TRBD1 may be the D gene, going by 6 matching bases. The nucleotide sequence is TGTGCCACCAGCAGGACCGTCCGGGACACTCGAATCGGCTCCTACGAGCAGTACTTC. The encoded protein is CATSRTVRDTRIGSYEQYF.